This TCR beta chain was retrieved from a study of CD4+ T cells in melanoma. The sample holds a few counts of this clone. What it binds is unknown. Broader study findings: CD8+ T cell, macrophage and B cell function reportedly correlated with neoantigen-specific CD4+ T cells. Neoantigen-specific CD4+ T cells in melanoma reportedly had diverse differentiation states.

TCRdb keeps only in-frame clones here, not all; method: immunoSEQ multiplex PCR. Of more than 9,000 clones in the sample, 65% to 70% were seen once. Germline V CDR1 and CDR2: SEHNR, FQNEAQ (reference sequence). The V end lost 0 bases, the J end lost 5 bases, and 12 bases lay between the germline ends. This CDR3 has 15 amino acids. This clonotype originated in a human donor with melanoma. The chain is built from TRBV7-9 and TRBJ2-3; D is possibly TRBD1 or TRBD2 (5 bases each). Sequenced sample: cells from a culture (not recorded whether cultured in vitro). CDR3 nucleotide sequence: TGTGCCAGCAGCTTAGCGGGGACGGGGAAAGATACGCAGTATTTT. Protein product: CASSLAGTGKDTQYF.